The 19 T cell receptor beta chains reported below all come from one sample, sequenced in a study of PD-1 blockade in mismatch repair-deficient tumors. Libraries were prepared by immunoSEQ multiplex PCR; TCRdb keeps only in-frame clonotypes and omits some of them. Altogether about 67,000 clones are present, approximately 82% being singletons, with the ten largest covering 5% to 6.5%. Specimen: peripheral blood, collected 2 weeks after starting pembrolizumab. These receptors originate from an adult with mismatch repair-deficient cancer.

This clone was counted between two and nine times. In DNA, the CDR3 is TGTGCCAGTAGTGAATCTAGCGGGAGTCCCTACGAGCAGTACTTC. Translated: CASSESSGSPYEQYF. This chain joins TRBV19 and TRBJ2-7; 10 bases agree with TRBD2. The CDR3 consists of 15 residues. In germline, CDR1 is LNHDA, CDR2 SQIVND (reference sequence). V was clipped by 5 bases and J by 2 bases; unmatched bases: 6.

The chain uses TRBV10-1 and TRBJ2-2; 12 bases agree with TRBD2. The CDR3 consists of 16 residues. With 4 bases clipped from V and 6 bases from J, the junction kept 6 bases outside the gene matches. Per germline, CDR1 WNHNN and CDR2 SYGVQD (reference sequence). The CDR3 loop is CASSALAGGKAGELFF. The DNA of the CDR3 is TGCGCCAGCAGTGCCCTAGCGGGAGGGAAGGCCGGGGAGCTGTTTTTT.

This chain connects TRBV2 to TRBJ2-2; 9 nucleotides align to TRBD1. Germline CDR1 and CDR2: SNHLY and FYNNEI. CDR3 size: 14 residues. V lost 6 bases and J lost 4; bases outside the gene matches: 3. In nucleotides, the CDR3 is TGTGCCAGCAGCGGACAGGGGACCACCGGGGAGCTGTTTTTT. Its translation is CASSGQGTTGELFF.

The J gene is TRBJ1-6, the V gene TRBV9, with 7 positions matching TRBD1. This CDR3 region has 15 residues. Germline V lookup: CDR1 SGDLS, CDR2 YYNGEE. Trimming cost V 3 bases and J 6 bases; bases outside gene matches: 6. CDR3 residues: CASSASGQPNSPLHF. In DNA, the CDR3 is TGTGCCAGCAGCGCCTCGGGACAGCCTAATTCACCCCTCCACTTT.

The rearrangement joins TRBV6-1 to TRBJ2-3; D is perhaps TRBD2 (5 bases). The V end lost 1 base, the J end lost 5 bases, and 16 bases lay between the germline ends. This CDR3 contains 16 residues. Germline CDR1 reads MNHNS; CDR2 reads SASEGT. The CDR3 sequence: CASSEGLGPGGDTQYF. CDR3 sequence (DNA): TGTGCCAGCAGTGAAGGTCTGGGCCCAGGAGGAGATACGCAGTATTTT.

Only one count was recorded for this clone. The genes are TRBV5-4 and TRBJ2-7; 7 bases align to TRBD1. The CDR3 has 14 amino acids. The germline V gene has CDR1 SGHNT and CDR2 YYREEE (reference sequence). Germline trimming cut 4 bases from V and 2 bases from J; bases unmatched to any gene: 6. The CDR3 nucleotides are TGTGCCAGCAGCCTACAGGGGTCGGCCTACGAGCAGTACTTC. It is translated as CASSLQGSAYEQYF.

The chain couples TRBV9 to TRBJ2-1; TRBD2 matches 8 bases. This CDR3 is 16 amino acids long. The germline CDR1 and CDR2 sequences are SGDLS and YYNGEE. V trimming: 0 bases; J trimming: 4 bases; junction bases outside the gene matches: 6. The CDR3 bases are TGTGCCAGCAGCGTAGCGGGAGGGCCGGGTTACAATGAGCAGTTCTTC. Protein sequence: CASSVAGGPGYNEQFF.

This clone was detected once. The chain employs TRBV27 and TRBJ2-3, with D possibly TRBD1 on 6 matching bases. The length of the CDR3 is 14 residues. Deletions cut 4 bases from V and 3 bases from J, with 11 bases between. Germline V gives CDR1 MNHEY, CDR2 SMNVEV (reference sequence). CDR3 loop: CASSSQGWTDTQYF. The CDR3 DNA follows: TGTGCCAGCAGTTCTCAGGGGTGGACAGATACGCAGTATTTT.

The chain has TRBV15 and TRBJ2-1, with D perhaps TRBD2 (6 bases). Trimming removed 0 bases from V and 8 bases from J, with 8 bases in between. Per germline, CDR1 LNHNV and CDR2 YYDKDF (reference sequence). The CDR3 sequence is 13 residues long. CDR3 bases: TGTGCCACCAGCAGAGATCGGGGGTATGAGCAGTTCTTC. Translation: CATSRDRGYEQFF.

This clone was picked up one time. This sequence joins TRBV19 and TRBJ2-1; 10 bases match TRBD2. The CDR3 is 17 amino acids. V was clipped by 3 bases and J by 2 bases; unmatched bases: 7. In germline, CDR1 is LNHDA, CDR2 SQIVND (reference sequence). The CDR3 loop reads CASSIRTSGTPYNEQFF. CDR3 DNA sequence: TGTGCCAGTAGTATTCGGACTAGCGGAACACCCTACAATGAGCAGTTCTTC.

This chain links TRBV5-4 with TRBJ2-5, with D tentatively TRBD1 (6 bases). CDR3 length equals 15 residues. CDR1 and CDR2 from the germline V gene are SGHNT and YYREEE (reference sequence). The germline V and J ends were trimmed by 0 bases and 2 bases, with 11 bases remaining between them. CDR3 in amino acids: CASSLDRVIQETQYF. CDR3 nucleotides: TGTGCCAGCAGCTTGGACAGGGTGATTCAAGAGACCCAGTACTTC.

This clone appeared a single time. The chain recombines TRBV5-1 with TRBJ2-3, with a tentative D call TRBD1 (6 bases). The CDR3 has 15 residues. Germline CDR1 reads SGHRS; CDR2 reads YFSETQ. V dropped 1 base and J dropped 4 bases, with 13 bases sitting between them. CDR3 protein: CASSLFRGIADTQYF. CDR3 coding DNA: TGCGCCAGCAGCTTGTTCAGGGGAATCGCAGATACGCAGTATTTT.

The gene calls are TRBV29-1 and TRBJ1-2; D unclear. Between the trimmed V and J ends, which lost 3 bases and 6 bases, there was a span of 23 bases. This CDR3 has 16 amino acids. Germline V gene lookup returns CDR1 SQVTM and CDR2 ANQGSEA. The CDR3 here is CSVDEPVTKNSHGYTF. CDR3 nucleotide sequence: TGCAGCGTTGACGAGCCAGTCACTAAGAATTCTCATGGCTACACCTTC.

The table lists this clone with a few counts. The rearrangement links TRBV4-2 to TRBJ1-5; maybe TRBD1 (6 bases). V lost 1 base and J 1 base, leaving 14 bases between the germline ends. This CDR3 spans 17 amino acids. Germline V gene lookup returns CDR1 LGHNA and CDR2 YNFKEQ. The CDR3 DNA reads as TGTGCCAGCAGCCAAGGACAGGCCCACAGGAGCAATCAGCCCCAGCATTTT. As protein: CASSQGQAHRSNQPQHF.

This rearrangement joins TRBV9 to TRBJ2-2, with a tentative D call TRBD2 (6 bases). Germline-derived CDR1 and CDR2 are SGDLS and YYNGEE. The CDR3 length is 14 residues. The V gene lost 0 bases and the J gene lost 5 bases, with 8 bases spanning the gap. CDR3 nucleotides: TGTGCCAGCAGCGTAGTTGGGGGGACCGGGGAGCTGTTTTTT. Its translation is CASSVVGGTGELFF.

In this sample, this clone turned up a few times. The chain joins TRBV5-1 to TRBJ1-2; D is unclear. CDR1 is SGHRS and CDR2 is YFSETQ in the germline V gene. This CDR3 spans 14 amino acids. The V and J ends lost 1 base and 0 bases respectively, with 7 bases between them. CDR3 residues: CASSLTAANYGYTF. CDR3 coding DNA: TGCGCCAGCAGCTTGACAGCCGCTAACTATGGCTACACCTTC.

The genes are TRBV9 and TRBJ2-3; 7 bases agree with TRBD1. The CDR3 is 14 residues long. With 3 bases clipped from V and 3 bases from J, the junction kept 4 bases outside the gene matches. CDR1 SGDLS and CDR2 YYNGEE come from the germline V gene. The DNA for the CDR3 is TGTGCCAGCAGCGAAGGGACAGTGACAGATACGCAGTATTTT. This gives the protein CASSEGTVTDTQYF.

CDR3 in amino acids: CASSSGRLENEQYF. CDR3 nucleotides: TGTGCCAGCAGCTCCGGACGGCTTGAAAATGAGCAGTACTTC. The chain employs TRBV7-8 and TRBJ2-7; D is unclear. The germline CDR1 and CDR2 sequences are SGHVS and FQNEAQ. This CDR3 has 14 amino acids. V lost 4 bases and J lost 7, with 17 bases in between.

The chain is built from TRBV6-5 and TRBJ2-7, with 7 bases that match TRBD2. The CDR3 length is 13 residues. Germline values: CDR1 MNHEY, CDR2 SVGAGI. With 5 bases clipped from V and 7 bases from J, the junction kept 8 bases outside the gene matches. The DNA for the CDR3 is TGTGCCAGCAGTAAAAGGGTGGGGGGGGAGCAGTACTTC. Residues: CASSKRVGGEQYF.